These T cell receptor beta chains were read from a single sample in a study of shared clonotypes between healthy human individuals. Only in-frame clones appear in the TCRdb table, and some are missing; sequencing was by immunoSEQ multiplex PCR. The data contain some 2,000,000 clones, approximately 95% of them seen just once; the ten biggest clones take up about 1.1%. The specimen sequenced was naive CD8+ T cells sorted from blood. Receptor source: a man aged 18-30 years in good health. CDR3s include the opening cysteine and the closing phenylalanine or tryptophan. D genes are given only for firm matches. Not every row has a clone size; where given, it reads once, few, many or a size class.

clone_size j_call v_call cdr3_length d_call cdr3_aa cdr3_nt
- TRBJ1-2 TRBV29-1 17 - CSVEIWIGGRRGYGYTF TGCAGCGTTGAAATCTGGATTGGGGGGCGGCGAGGCTATGGCTACACCTTC
- TRBJ2-7 TRBV6-5 14 - CASSYMPSVHEQYF TGTGCCAGCAGTTACATGCCTAGCGTCCACGAGCAGTACTTC
- TRBJ2-7 TRBV27 13 - CASSFGRPYEQYF TGTGCCAGCAGTTTCGGCAGGCCTTACGAGCAGTACTTC
- TRBJ1-2 TRBV5-8 16 - CASSLLDTRTGYGYTF TGTGCCAGCAGCTTGTTAGATACAAGAACAGGGTACGGCTACACCTTC
once TRBJ2-1 TRBV12-5 13 - CASGLDGLSEQFF TGTGCTAGTGGTTTGGACGGTCTTTCGGAGCAGTTCTTC
once TRBJ2-5 TRBV13 14 - CASSLTSRGETQYF TGTGCCAGCAGCTTAACCTCCAGGGGCGAGACCCAGTACTTC
- TRBJ1-2 TRBV19 12 - CASNNPNYGYTF TGTGCCAGTAACAATCCTAACTATGGCTACACCTTC
- TRBJ2-5 TRBV19 15 TRBD2 CASSARLAGGETQYF TGTGCCAGTAGTGCTCGCCTAGCGGGGGGTGAGACCCAGTACTTC
- TRBJ2-7 TRBV4-3 15 - CASSQEWDGRYEQYF TGCGCCAGCAGCCAAGAATGGGACGGACGATACGAGCAGTACTTC
- TRBJ2-7 TRBV27 11 - CASIGFYEQYF TGTGCCAGCATAGGGTTCTACGAGCAGTACTTC
once TRBJ1-2 TRBV6-5 14 - CASSRSGTEYGYTF TGTGCCAGCAGTAGATCCGGGACGGAGTATGGCTACACCTTC
- TRBJ2-5 TRBV6-5 14 - CASGPLGAGETQYF TGTGCCAGCGGCCCGCTGGGGGCTGGTGAGACCCAGTACTTC
- TRBJ2-3 TRBV9 13 - CASSVESTDTQYF TGTGCCAGCAGCGTCGAGAGCACAGATACGCAGTATTTT
- TRBJ1-6 TRBV27 15 - CASGTIPTYNSPLHF TGTGCCAGTGGAACCATTCCTACCTATAATTCACCCCTCCACTTT
- TRBJ1-3 TRBV29-1 14 - CSVVYRDSGNTIYF TGCAGCGTTGTCTACAGGGACTCTGGAAACACCATATATTTT
- TRBJ2-3 TRBV11-2 17 - CASSLAGQRTLTDTQYF TGTGCCAGCAGCTTAGCTGGACAGCGGACCCTCACAGATACGCAGTATTTT
- TRBJ2-7 TRBV27 13 - CASSFRSSYEQYF TGTGCCAGCAGTTTCCGGAGCTCCTACGAGCAGTACTTC
- TRBJ1-3 TRBV10-1 14 - CASSAGVPGNTIYF TGCGCCAGCAGTGCGGGAGTTCCTGGAAACACCATATATTTT
- TRBJ1-1 TRBV5-6 13 - CASSLGPGTEAFF TGTGCCAGCAGCTTGGGTCCGGGGACTGAAGCTTTCTTT
- TRBJ1-1 TRBV5-6 15 - CASSGLSKMNTEAFF TGTGCCAGCAGCGGTTTGTCCAAAATGAACACTGAAGCTTTCTTT
- TRBJ2-3 TRBV6-6 15 - CASSSSGPASQAQYF TGTGCCAGCAGTTCCAGCGGTCCAGCTAGTCAGGCGCAGTATTTT
- TRBJ2-1 TRBV9 14 - CASSPGLSYNEQFF TGTGCCAGCAGTCCGGGACTTTCCTACAATGAGCAGTTCTTC
- TRBJ2-1 TRBV29-1 16 TRBD2 CSVEGKTSGSYNEQFF TGCAGCGTTGAAGGGAAGACTAGCGGTTCCTACAATGAGCAGTTCTTC
- TRBJ2-4 TRBV7-2 16 TRBD1 CASSLAGQGIKNIQYF TGTGCCAGCAGCTTAGCGGGACAGGGAATCAAAAACATTCAGTACTTC
- TRBJ1-2 TRBV4-3 16 TRBD1 CASSQYRDRESHGYTF TGCGCCAGCAGCCAATACCGGGACAGGGAATCTCATGGCTACACCTTC
- TRBJ2-1 TRBV27 15 TRBD2 CASSLSTSGRNEQFF TGTGCCAGCAGTTTATCAACTAGCGGGAGGAATGAGCAGTTCTTC
- TRBJ1-2 TRBV29-1 11 - CSVGQIYGYTF TGCAGCGTTGGACAGATCTATGGCTACACCTTC
- TRBJ2-2 TRBV5-6 17 TRBD1 CASSLEVGTGITGELFF TGTGCCAGCAGCTTGGAAGTCGGGACAGGGATCACCGGGGAGCTGTTTTTT
- TRBJ2-5 TRBV27 16 TRBD1 CASSPLAGGLGETQYF TGTGCCAGCAGTCCCCTGGCAGGGGGCTTAGGAGAGACCCAGTACTTC
few TRBJ2-7 TRBV5-6 13 - CASSFGTVYEQYF TGTGCCAGCAGCTTCGGGACGGTTTACGAGCAGTACTTC
- TRBJ2-3 TRBV13 14 - CASSQRGVVDTQYF TGTGCCAGCAGCCAAAGGGGGGTGGTGGATACGCAGTATTTT
- TRBJ2-3 TRBV9 18 TRBD2 CASSVHPPGTSGRYTQYF TGTGCCAGCAGCGTCCACCCCCCCGGGACTAGCGGGAGGTATACGCAGTATTTT
- TRBJ2-2 TRBV27 14 - CASTLRGGAGELFF TGTGCCAGCACCCTGAGGGGGGGCGCCGGGGAGCTGTTTTTT
once TRBJ2-4 TRBV27 15 TRBD1 CASSPGGLSKNIQYF TGTGCCAGCAGTCCAGGGGGCTTGTCCAAAAACATTCAGTACTTC
- TRBJ2-7 TRBV29-1 14 TRBD2 CSVTGLAGEYEQYF TGCAGCGTGACGGGACTAGCGGGAGAGTACGAGCAGTACTTC